These 2 T cell receptor beta chains originate from one sample sequenced in a study of patients and donors after allogeneic stem cell transplantation. TCRdb re-derived calls from the RT-PCR reads in MiXCR, one entry per CDR3 protein. The sample shows some 960,000 distinct CDR3 sequences, roughly 18% of them seen only once. What was sequenced was blood, either unsorted or a sorted T cell fraction (not recorded which). The receptors derive from a human donor who was either an allogeneic HSCT recipient or a stem cell or donor lymphocyte infusion donor (not recorded which). It is not recorded whose cells these are; they may come from a transplant donor.

The genes are TRBV27 and TRBJ2-2; D is unresolved. This CDR3 is built from 14 residues. V was pared by 2 bases and J by 5 bases, with 9 bases between. Germline CDR1 is MNHEY and CDR2 is SMNVEV (reference sequence). The CDR3 region has the DNA TGTGCCAGCAGTTTAGGATGGGAAACCGGGGAGCTGTTTTTT. Amino acids: CASSLGWETGELFF.

The chain carries TRBV24-1 and TRBJ2-2; 9 bases match TRBD1. The germline V gene encodes CDR1 KGHDR and CDR2 SFDVKD. The CDR3 is made up of 16 amino acids. The junction had 8 bases not matched to a gene; V was cut back by 3 bases and J by 7 bases. The CDR3, as DNA: TGTGCCACCAGTGATCATAGGACAGGGGTAAACGGGGAGCTGTTTTTT. Its protein product is CATSDHRTGVNGELFF.